This entry describes one T cell receptor (beta chain). The antigen this receptor binds is unknown. It has no much larger one-base neighbor in the sample; base qualities were not kept. The sample is drawn from a study of T cell responses to AZD1222 COVID-19 vaccine (dated by TCRdb to about 2021). Concerning the study at large: A total of 233 trial participants underwent TCR sequencing, of whom about 200 had received two doses of AZD1222 and around 26 had received two doses of the MenACWY control vaccine. Trial participants were enrolled by age into 18-55, 56-69 and 70-plus year subgroups, with roughly 150, 30 and 60 TCR-sequenced participants respectively.

The CDR3 regions of human TCRbeta chains were subjected to immunosequencing. In the original analysis: Repertoire TCRs were matched against a reference library of SARS-CoV-2-specific TCRs generated with the MIRA antigen-specificity platform. Breadth was defined as the fraction of unique TCRs that were SARS-CoV-2-associated. Depth was defined as the fraction of total T cells that were SARS-CoV-2-associated. Using the MIRA data, each spike-specific TCR was assigned both to the spike region to which the TCR was reactive and to a CD4 or CD8 class. Log10-transformed breadth and depth values were compared by one-way ANOVA with Sidak's multiple comparisons tests. TCRdb carries this immuneACCESS record with in-frame sequences only. Its versions omit some clonotypes, under half of them owing to an unresolved V gene in the studies checked, with the rest unexplained. V and J calls plus clone size are reproduced from that table; the DNA served to infer D and trimming. This sample has about 140,000 clones in its table, and just over 90% of those were observed once. Of the sample, roughly 1.2% is held by the ten largest clones.

Study-level results and caveats: No day 14 peak-response samples were available, so repertoires were characterized only after the peak T cell response. After two AZD1222 doses, both the breadth and the depth of spike-specific TCRs were significantly higher than at day 0 and than in MenACWY recipients. Reportedly, almost half of the unique spike-specific TCRs recognized epitopes lying outside the regions that are mutated in the B.1.351 and B.1.1.7 variants. Participants were mostly white British, with more females than males. The authors suggested clonal diversity may have been underestimated. The 56-69-year group was small, and its depth increase did not reach significance, likely because of low power. The whole spike protein was spanned by vaccine-associated CD4 TCRs, and dominant responses were seen in regions 160-218 and 743-854. Conclusions about previously exposed vaccinees are limited because only a handful of AZD1222 recipients were SARS-CoV-2 seropositive at baseline.

The germline V gene (reference sequence) provides CDR1 DFQATT and CDR2 SNEGSKA. V and J are truncated by 3 bases and 0 bases respectively, leaving an intervening sequence of 15 bases. The CDR3 starts with the cysteine, ends with the phenylalanine, and has 15 residues. This entry keeps only the CDR3 DNA: 45 bases, framed from base 1. The sample's time point, from its label and the paper: about 28 days (+/-7) after the second vaccine dose. AZD1222 recipients given second doses at about 4 weeks or at about 12 weeks were pooled, since spike-specific TCR depth and breadth were not found to differ between the two schedules. Vaccinee samples came from UK trials COV001 and COV002, including a single-blind randomized controlled phase 2/3 trial of AZD1222 (ChAdOx1 nCoV-19) in healthy adults. For TCRbeta chain sequencing, PBMC samples from trial participants were taken at day 0 and at day 28 after the second dose.

The sequences come from peripheral blood, collected 28 days after the second AZD1222 dose. This TCR was recovered from an adult who received the AZD1222 COVID-19 vaccine. The receptor chain draws on TRBV20-1 and TRBJ2-7; a confident D gene designation cannot be given. The DNA reads as follows: TGCAGTGCTAGTAACGCCGCCCGTAACTCCTACGAGCAGTACTTC. The resulting protein is CSASNAARNSYEQYF.